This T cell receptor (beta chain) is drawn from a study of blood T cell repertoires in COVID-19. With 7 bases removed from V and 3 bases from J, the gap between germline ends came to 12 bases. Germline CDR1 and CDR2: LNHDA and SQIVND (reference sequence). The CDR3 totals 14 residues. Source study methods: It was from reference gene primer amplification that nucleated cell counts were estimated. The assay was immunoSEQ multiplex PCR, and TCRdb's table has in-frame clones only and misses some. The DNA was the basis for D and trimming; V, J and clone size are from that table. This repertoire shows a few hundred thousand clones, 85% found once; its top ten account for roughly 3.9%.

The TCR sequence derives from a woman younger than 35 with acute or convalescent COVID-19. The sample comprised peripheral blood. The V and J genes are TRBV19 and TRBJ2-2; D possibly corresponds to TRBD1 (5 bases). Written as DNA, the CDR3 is TGTGCCAGTATGCAGGGCGCGGACACCGGGGAGCTGTTTTTT. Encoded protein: CASMQGADTGELFF. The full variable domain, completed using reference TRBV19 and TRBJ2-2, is DGGITQSPKYLFRKEGQNVTLSCEQNLNHDAMYWYRQDPGQGLRLIYYSQIVNDFQKGDIAEGYSVSREKKESFPLTVTSAQKNPTAFYLCASMQGADTGELFFGEGSRLTVL.